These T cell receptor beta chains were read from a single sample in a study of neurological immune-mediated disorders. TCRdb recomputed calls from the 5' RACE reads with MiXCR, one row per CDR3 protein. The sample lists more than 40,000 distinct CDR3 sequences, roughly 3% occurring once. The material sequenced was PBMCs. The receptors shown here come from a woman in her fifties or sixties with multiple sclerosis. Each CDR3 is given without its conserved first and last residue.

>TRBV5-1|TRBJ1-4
ASSPENRDEKLF
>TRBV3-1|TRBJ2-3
ASSQGTGITDTQY
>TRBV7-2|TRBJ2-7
ASSLSASYEQY
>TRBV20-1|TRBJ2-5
SALRLAGDQETQY
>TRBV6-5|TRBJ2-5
ASRQRMGETQY
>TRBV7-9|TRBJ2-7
ASIDLAGVPEQY
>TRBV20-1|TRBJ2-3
SAPPDRGTGTQY
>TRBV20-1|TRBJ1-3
SASLGERNTIY
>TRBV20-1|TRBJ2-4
SARVGVAKNIQY
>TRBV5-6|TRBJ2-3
ASSFWRGGTTDTQY
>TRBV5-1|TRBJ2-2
ASSLLGQTTGELF
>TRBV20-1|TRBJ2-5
SARGRRERLETQY
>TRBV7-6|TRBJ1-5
AIKGAGDQPQH
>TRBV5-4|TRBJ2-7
ASSLRTGEQY
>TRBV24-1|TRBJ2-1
ATSDRTGGAGVGQF
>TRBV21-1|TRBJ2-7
ASSGSGGGAGQYEQY
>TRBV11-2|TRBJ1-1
ASSLVWTGVHTEAF
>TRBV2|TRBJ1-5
ASRGQIHNQPQH
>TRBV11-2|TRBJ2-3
ASSLDRQASDTQY
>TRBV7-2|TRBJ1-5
ASSSGGQPQH
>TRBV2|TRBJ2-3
ANTGGTDTQY
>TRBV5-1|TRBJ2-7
ASSLIESRGEQY
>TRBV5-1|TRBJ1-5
ASSTEGGRGQPQH
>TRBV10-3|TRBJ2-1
AISESSKSSNEQF
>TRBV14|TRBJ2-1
ASSRGTSGIPYNEQF
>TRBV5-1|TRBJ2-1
ASSSSVLSGASYNEQF
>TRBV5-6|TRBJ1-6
ASSFEGGSPLH
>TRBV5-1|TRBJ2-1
ASSLGDGTPSYNEQF
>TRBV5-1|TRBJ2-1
ASSRRDLDNEQF
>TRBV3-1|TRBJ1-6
ASSRLTGVESPLH
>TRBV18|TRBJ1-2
ASSPSVDYGYT
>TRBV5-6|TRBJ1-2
ASSLVGRDYGYT
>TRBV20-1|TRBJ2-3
SANRGGGTDTQY
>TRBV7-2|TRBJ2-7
ASSLDGSGYEQY
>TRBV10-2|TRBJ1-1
ASSDRSTPGTEAF
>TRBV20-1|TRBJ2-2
SAVGPGTGELF